These 27 T cell receptor beta chains came from one sample sequenced in a study of T cell repertoires in cytomegalovirus infection. Each CDR3 protein gets one entry after TCRdb re-called the reads with MiXCR. The sample gives around 740,000 distinct CDR3 sequences, 35% to 45% of which show up once; about 2.8% is in the top ten. The specimen was PBMCs. These receptors originate from a human donor in good health (CMV status not recorded). Some clones in this sample may be carry-over from other donors' samples.

This clonotype came up a few times. The chain is built from TRBV28 and TRBJ2-4; tentatively, D is TRBD1 or TRBD2 (5 bases each). Between the trimmed V and J ends, which lost 11 bases and 1 base, there was a span of 15 bases. This CDR3 spans 14 amino acids. Germline V lookup: CDR1 MDHEN, CDR2 SYDVKM. The CDR3 DNA follows: TGTGCCGTCGCCGCCAGGGAGGCCAAAAACATTCAGTACTTC. Protein: CAVAAREAKNIQYF.

J is TRBJ1-2 and V is TRBV6-6, with a tentative D call TRBD1 (6 bases). The CDR3 runs to 13 residues. Germline CDR1 MNHNY, CDR2 SVGAGI (reference sequence). The V gene lost 5 bases and the J gene lost 6 bases, with 13 bases spanning the gap. The CDR3 nucleotides are TGTGCCAGCAGTGGAACGGGACACCATGGCTACACCTTC. It translates to CASSGTGHHGYTF.

V is TRBV7-8 and J is TRBJ1-5; D not resolved. The CDR3 length is 14 residues. V was trimmed by 0 bases and J by 0 bases, leaving 3 bases between them. Germline V lookup: CDR1 SGHVS, CDR2 FQNEAQ. The DNA of the CDR3 is TGTGCCAGCAGCTTAGCCCATAGCAATCAGCCCCAGCATTTT. Protein sequence: CASSLAHSNQPQHF.

The chain has TRBV20-1 and TRBJ2-4; possible D gene TRBD1, 6 bases. Between the trimmed V and J ends, which lost 7 bases and 0 bases, there was a span of 25 bases. In germline, CDR1 is DFQATT, CDR2 SNEGSKA (reference sequence). The CDR3 covers 18 residues. In DNA, the CDR3 is TGCAGTGTGGAAGGACAGCCCGTCCGATTAATAGCCAAAAACATTCAGTACTTC. Encoded protein: CSVEGQPVRLIAKNIQYF.

This clonotype was seen more than once but under ten times. DNA of the CDR3: TGTGCCAGCAGTGACTCCGGGACCCCAGAAGCTTTCTTT. This gives the protein CASSDSGTPEAFF. The V and J genes are TRBV7-9 and TRBJ1-1, with D possibly TRBD1 on 5 matching bases. Trimming took 6 bases from V and 8 from J, leaving 16 bases between them. This CDR3 is 13 amino acids long. Germline assignment: CDR1 SEHNR and CDR2 FQNEAQ (reference sequence).

This chain joins TRBV12-3 or TRBV12-4 and TRBJ1-2, with 8 bases lining up with TRBD1. Losses at the gene ends were 7 bases for V and 3 bases for J; bases not matched to a gene: 10. The CDR3 is made up of 15 amino acids. The CDR3 coding sequence is TGTGCCAGCACCCTCTCAGGGGGCGAGGACTATGGCTACACCTTC. Protein product: CASTLSGGEDYGYTF.

This clonotype appeared many times. V and J are TRBV19 and TRBJ2-1; no clear D gene. The V end lost 4 bases, the J end lost 4 bases, and 8 bases lay between the germline ends. CDR1 is LNHDA, CDR2 SQIVND, per germline (reference sequence). CDR3 size: 13 residues. This CDR3 reads CASSKGRYNEQFF. CDR3 coding DNA: TGTGCCAGTAGTAAGGGCCGATACAATGAGCAGTTCTTC.

The chain uses TRBV7-9 and TRBJ2-5, with TRBD2 matching 11 bases. V lost 5 bases, J lost 4 bases, and 9 bases stayed unmatched. This CDR3 contains 16 residues. CDR1 is SEHNR, CDR2 FQNEAQ, per germline (reference sequence). The CDR3 spells CASSRDSGRAVETQYF. CDR3 in DNA: TGTGCCAGCAGCCGAGATAGCGGGAGGGCCGTAGAGACCCAGTACTTC.

This rearrangement joins TRBV11-2 to TRBJ1-1; 12 nucleotides line up with TRBD1. V shed 5 bases and J 8 bases; nucleotides not matched to a gene: 9. The CDR3 runs 15 residues. Per germline, CDR1 SGHAT and CDR2 FQNNGV. The CDR3: CASSPMGQGAVEAFF. In nucleotides, the CDR3 is TGTGCCAGCAGCCCGATGGGACAGGGGGCGGTAGAAGCTTTCTTT.

This clonotype was detected only a few times. The genes are TRBV7-2 and TRBJ1-1, with D tentatively TRBD1 (6 bases). Germline values: CDR1 SGHTA, CDR2 FQGNSA. Trimming pared 3 bases from V and 0 bases from J, leaving 17 bases between. This CDR3 region has 17 residues. The CDR3 bases are TGTGCCAGCAGCTTTCTAGTAGGACAGTTCATGAACACTGAAGCTTTCTTT. It codes for CASSFLVGQFMNTEAFF.

The chain is built from TRBV7-9 and TRBJ2-5, with 13 bases matching TRBD2. The CDR3 totals 16 residues. Germline values: CDR1 SEHNR, CDR2 FQNEAQ (reference sequence). With V trimmed by 1 base and J by 4 bases, 3 bases remained unmatched. CDR3: CASSLGLAGGVETQYF. Here the CDR3 DNA reads TGTGCCAGCAGCTTAGGACTAGCGGGAGGAGTAGAGACCCAGTACTTC.

The table lists this clonotype with a few counts. The chain combines TRBV7-8 with TRBJ2-7; D ambiguous. The V and J ends lost 1 base and 3 bases respectively, with 10 bases between them. CDR3 length: 14 residues. Germline V lookup: CDR1 SGHVS, CDR2 FQNEAQ. CDR3 in DNA: TGTGCCAGCAGCTTAGTTAACCCAGTCTACGAGCAGTACTTC. Amino acid sequence: CASSLVNPVYEQYF.

The chain employs TRBV28 and TRBJ1-1; tentative D call: TRBD1 (6 bases). Trimming cost V 7 bases and J 8 bases, with 29 bases left between them. Germline CDR1 reads MDHEN; CDR2 reads SYDVKM. The CDR3 runs 17 residues. DNA for the CDR3: TGTGCCAGCACCCCCGATTGGGCAGGGGAGTGGAAGGTGGAAGCTTTCTTT. This codes for CASTPDWAGEWKVEAFF.

This clonotype was observed a few times. The V and J genes are TRBV28 and TRBJ1-5; D remains unclear. The CDR3 length is 12 residues. V shed 4 bases and J shed 8 bases, with 9 bases lying between them. CDR1 is MDHEN and CDR2 is SYDVKM in the germline V gene. The CDR3 DNA reads TGTGCCAGCAGTTCTATTAGGGAGCCCCAGCATTTT. This encodes CASSSIREPQHF.

This clonotype was seen only a few times. The chain links TRBV28 to TRBJ2-7, with a possible D match to TRBD1 (6 bases). The V gene lost 7 bases and the J gene lost 1 base, with 11 bases spanning the gap. Germline CDR1 and CDR2: MDHEN and SYDVKM. The CDR3 has 13 residues. The CDR3 DNA sequence: TGTGCCAGCAACGTTCAGGGGTCCTACGAGCAGTACTTC. Translating it yields CASNVQGSYEQYF. The full variable domain, with the rest looked up from reference TRBV28 and TRBJ2-7, is DVKVTQSSRYLVKRTGEKVFLECVQDMDHENMFWYRQDPGLGLRLIYFSYDVKMKEKGDIPEGYSVSREKKERFSLILESASTNQTSMYLCASNVQGSYEQYFGPGTRLTVT.

This clonotype showed up just a few times. The V and J genes are TRBV15 and TRBJ2-4; D unresolved. The CDR3 runs 13 residues. V lost 1 base, J lost 6 bases, and 7 bases lay in between. Germline assignment: CDR1 LNHNV and CDR2 YYDKDF (reference sequence). The CDR3: CATSRGAGNIQYF. DNA for the CDR3: TGTGCCACCAGCAGAGGGGCAGGAAACATTCAGTACTTC.

The gene calls are TRBV5-6 and TRBJ1-2; D call uncertain. There are 13 residues in the CDR3. V was cut by 4 bases and J by 7 bases, with 14 bases left in between. Germline values: CDR1 SGHDT, CDR2 YYEEEE. In DNA, the CDR3 is TGTGCCAGCAGCCTAAATGGGGTTCGTGGCTACACCTTC. Residues: CASSLNGVRGYTF. Combining the CDR3 with reference TRBV5-6 and TRBJ1-2 gives the whole variable domain DAGVTQSPTHLIKTRGQQVTLRCSPKSGHDTVSWYQQALGQGPQFIFQYYEEEERQRGNFPDRFSGHQFPNYSSELNVNALLLGDSALYLCASSLNGVRGYTFGSGTRLTVV.

On this clonotype: Possible read error: a much larger clone is one base away. This sequence joins TRBV6-8 and TRBJ2-3, with D possibly being TRBD1 or TRBD2 (5 bases each). V was clipped by 6 bases and J by 2 bases, with 12 bases between them. The CDR3 length is 14 residues. Germline V CDR1 and CDR2: MNHGY, SAAAGT. CDR3 in DNA: TGTGCCAGCAGCCGGGACCAATTCACAGATACGCAGTATTTT. Protein product: CASSRDQFTDTQYF.

This clonotype appeared many times. The chain has TRBV7-2 and TRBJ1-5; D is perhaps TRBD1 (6 bases). Germline V gives CDR1 SGHTA, CDR2 FQGNSA. The CDR3 runs 14 residues. V was cut by 4 bases and J by 6 bases, with 13 bases left in between. CDR3 DNA sequence: TGTGCCAGCAGCTCCAGGGGAGACCGTCAGCCCCAGCATTTT. It translates to CASSSRGDRQPQHF.

This clonotype was observed a handful of times. The gene calls are TRBV7-8 and TRBJ2-4, with a weak D call TRBD2 (7 bases). Germline loops: CDR1 SGHVS, CDR2 FQNEAQ. Trimming took 5 bases from V and 2 from J, leaving 19 bases between them. The CDR3 totals 17 residues. The CDR3 sequence is CASSILRGGATKNIQYF. The CDR3 DNA is TGTGCCAGCAGCATTCTGCGTGGGGGGGCAACCAAAAACATTCAGTACTTC.

This clonotype showed up just once. This sequence joins TRBV12-3 or TRBV12-4 and TRBJ1-5; D possibly corresponds to TRBD1 (6 bases). This CDR3 is built from 14 residues. V was shortened by 3 bases and J by 10 bases, with 16 bases between the two germline ends. The CDR3 sequence: CASSLGQGNLPQHF. CDR3 nucleotides: TGTGCCAGCAGTTTGGGACAAGGAAATCTTCCCCAGCATTTT.

Notes on this clonotype: A much larger clone sits a single nucleotide away, making a read error possible. The CDR3 nucleotides read TGTGCCAGCCGCCCCGGGGCTCAAGGCACCATATATTTT. As protein: CASRPGAQGTIYF. The chain is built from TRBV7-2 and TRBJ1-3, with a tentative D call TRBD1 (5 bases). Deletions cut 8 bases from V and 9 bases from J, with 17 bases between. Germline lookup yields CDR1 SGHTA and CDR2 FQGNSA. The CDR3 length is 13 residues.

As to this clonotype: A much larger clone differs by one base, so this may be a read error. The chain recombines TRBV7-6 with TRBJ2-3; D assignment may be TRBD1 or TRBD2 (6 bases each). In germline, CDR1 is SGHVS, CDR2 FNYEAQ. There are 16 residues in the CDR3. CDR3 amino acids: CASSSPPGGRTETQYF. In nucleotides, the CDR3 is TGTGCCAGCAGCAGCCCCCCCGGGGGCCGCACAGAGACGCAGTATTTT.

This clonotype turned up a few times. The J gene is TRBJ2-2, the V gene TRBV6-1; 7 bases align to TRBD2. Germline values: CDR1 MNHNS, CDR2 SASEGT. The V segment lost 6 bases and the J segment 3 bases; nucleotides outside the gene matches: 4. This CDR3 region has 14 residues. The CDR3, as DNA: TGTGCCAGCAGGGGGGGGGTCGACACCGGGGAGCTGTTTTTT. Translated: CASRGGVDTGELFF.

This chain links TRBV7-6 with TRBJ1-4, with D possibly TRBD1 on 6 matching bases. CDR3 length: 15 residues. Trimming removed 5 bases at V and 7 bases at J, with 17 bases between. Germline CDR1 and CDR2: SGHVS and FNYEAQ. The DNA of the CDR3 is TGTGCCAGCAGCCCCGAGGGGGTTGTCGGTGAAAAACTGTTTTTT. This sequence encodes CASSPEGVVGEKLFF.

This chain uses TRBV19 with TRBJ2-7, with D maybe TRBD2 (5 bases). The CDR3 is 15 amino acids. The germline CDR1 and CDR2 sequences are LNHDA and SQIVND (reference sequence). Trimming stripped 3 bases from V and 0 bases from J, with 12 bases between. CDR3 bases: TGTGCCAGTAGTATTGGGAGAACGAGCTCCTACGAGCAGTACTTC. Its translation is CASSIGRTSSYEQYF.

In DNA, the CDR3 is TGTGCCACCAGCAGCTCGCGGGAGCGAGCAGGGCGAGATACGCAGTATTTT. Encoded protein: CATSSSRERAGRDTQYF. The rearrangement joins TRBV15 to TRBJ2-3; 7 bases line up with TRBD2. This CDR3 region has 17 residues. The V segment lost 3 bases and the J segment 5 bases; nucleotides outside the gene matches: 14. Germline CDR1 reads LNHNV; CDR2 reads YYDKDF (reference sequence).